These 9 T cell receptor beta chains share one sample of origin, sequenced in a study of response to subunit inactivated influenza vaccine. TCRdb independently ran MiXCR on the RT-PCR reads; one entry per CDR3 protein. The sample records more than 150,000 distinct CDR3 sequences, around 9% being singletons. This sample comprised non-naive T cells sorted from PBMCs, obtained on the day of vaccination. The source of these receptors is a man between 45 and 60 years old who received an inactivated influenza vaccine.

This clonotype was recorded many times. The rearrangement joins TRBV7-2 to TRBJ2-2, with D possibly TRBD2 on 7 matching bases. The V and J ends lost 8 bases and 3 bases respectively, with 13 bases between them. Germline V gene lookup returns CDR1 SGHTA and CDR2 FQGNSA. The CDR3 consists of 14 residues. The CDR3 nucleotides read TGTGCCAGCGGGGGGGGCATGTACACCGGGGAGCTGTTTTTT. This sequence encodes CASGGGMYTGELFF.

The gene calls are TRBV18 and TRBJ1-5; maybe TRBD1 (5 bases). The CDR3 extends over 15 amino acids. Germline V gene data show CDR1 as KGHSH and CDR2 as LQKENI. V lost 3 bases and J 6 bases, leaving 15 bases between the germline ends. CDR3 nucleotides: TGTGCCAGCTCACCCAACGGGGGTCGCGGTCAGCCCCAGCATTTT. Translated: CASSPNGGRGQPQHF.

This chain uses TRBV12-3 or TRBV12-4 with TRBJ2-1; D is uncertain. This CDR3 contains 12 residues. V was clipped by 4 bases and J by 3 bases, with 4 bases between them. CDR3 bases: TGTGCCAGCAGTTGGGACTACAATGAGCAGTTCTTC. Amino acids: CASSWDYNEQFF.

This clonotype was counted a few times. The V and J genes are TRBV20-1 and TRBJ2-7; a weak D match, TRBD2 (6 bases). Looked up from germline, CDR1 is DFQATT and CDR2 is SNEGSKA (reference sequence). V lost 0 bases, J lost 4 bases, and 19 bases lay in between. CDR3 length equals 16 residues. The DNA of the CDR3 is TGCAGTGCTAGAGATAAAGTTAAGGGACTGCTGTACGAGCAGTACTTC. It encodes CSARDKVKGLLYEQYF.

This clonotype appeared a few times. The rearrangement uses TRBV12-3 or TRBV12-4 and TRBJ1-6; possibly TRBD1 for D (5 bases). This CDR3 contains 15 residues. V gave up 2 bases and J gave up 5 bases, with 10 bases separating them. The DNA of the CDR3 is TGTGCCAGCAGTTTATCAGGGTCTAATAATTCACCCCTCCACTTT. It encodes CASSLSGSNNSPLHF.

This clonotype has a handful of counts. The chain is built from TRBV28 and TRBJ2-1, with D unresolved. This CDR3 is 14 amino acids long. The germline V gene encodes CDR1 MDHEN and CDR2 SYDVKM. Trimming removed 8 bases at V and 3 bases at J, with 14 bases between. CDR3 DNA: TGTGCCAGCCGTCCTGCGGACGGCTACAATGAGCAGTTCTTC. Its translation is CASRPADGYNEQFF.

Details on this clonotype: This could be a read error, since a much larger clone is one nucleotide away. The chain links TRBV29-1 to TRBJ2-1; perhaps D is TRBD1 or TRBD2 (6 bases each). This CDR3 comprises 16 residues. Germline CDR1 and CDR2: SQVTM and ANQGSEA. V was clipped by 5 bases and J by 4 bases, with 21 bases between them. The CDR3 region has the DNA TGCAGCGTTAGGCCTACGGGACTGGGGGCTTACAATGAGCAGTTCTTC. It specifies CSVRPTGLGAYNEQFF.

In this sample, this clonotype turned up a few times. This chain's CDR3 is CSAQLAGGLNEQFF. CDR3 coding DNA: TGCAGTGCTCAGCTAGCGGGGGGGCTCAATGAGCAGTTCTTC. The chain carries TRBV20-1 and TRBJ2-1; 12 bases are a match to TRBD2. Trimming took 5 bases from V and 6 from J; bases not matched to a gene: 5. The V gene's germline CDR1 is DFQATT and CDR2 SNEGSKA (reference sequence). This CDR3 is built from 14 residues.

This clonotype was seen a handful of times. V gene TRBV15 combines with J gene TRBJ1-5; maybe TRBD1 (6 bases). The CDR3 loop spans 14 amino acids. V was clipped by 1 base and J by 7 bases, with 11 bases between them. Germline values: CDR1 LNHNV, CDR2 YYDKDF (reference sequence). The CDR3 DNA reads as TGTGCCACCAGCAGAGCAGGGGCCACCCAGCCCCAGCATTTT. Translating it yields CATSRAGATQPQHF.